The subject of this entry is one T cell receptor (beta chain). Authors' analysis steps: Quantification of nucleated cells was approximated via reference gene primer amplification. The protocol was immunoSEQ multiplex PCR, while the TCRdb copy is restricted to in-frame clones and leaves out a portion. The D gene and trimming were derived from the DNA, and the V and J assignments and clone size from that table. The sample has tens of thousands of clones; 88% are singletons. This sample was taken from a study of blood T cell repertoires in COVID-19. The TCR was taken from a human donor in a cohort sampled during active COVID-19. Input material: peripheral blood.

The CDR3 loop is CASSLGLAGQNTGELFF. Written as DNA, the CDR3 is TGTGCCAGCAGTCTGGGACTAGCGGGACAAAACACCGGGGAGCTGTTTTTT. This chain joins TRBV6-6 and TRBJ2-2; 13 nucleotides agree with TRBD2. Germline values: CDR1 MNHNY, CDR2 SVGAGI (reference sequence). With 5 bases clipped from V and 2 bases from J, the junction kept 5 bases outside the gene matches. This CDR3 region has 17 residues.